Reported below is one T cell receptor beta chain. Its antigen is unknown. Nothing much larger sits one base from this clone, and base qualities are not available. For sequencing of the TCRbeta CDR3 region, genomic DNA was extracted from the sorted cells. The immunoSEQ Assay was used to sequence the TCRbeta CDR3 regions. The clones in this table, taken by TCRdb from immuneACCESS, are in-frame only. Not every clone is retained; where verified, under half of the shortfall comes from an unresolved V gene, and the cause of the rest is unknown. For this sample there are around 80,000 clones; around 84% appear just once. The ten largest clones add up to roughly 2.5% of the sample. The data derive from a study of OX40 agonist ivuxolimab in advanced cancers. For the wider study: Ivuxolimab, which targeted the costimulatory receptor OX40 (CD134), was an agonistic, fully human IgG2 monoclonal antibody. Intravenous ivuxolimab was administered to patients every 2 weeks at six dose levels: 0.01, 0.1, 0.3, 1.5, 3 and 10 mg/kg. Of the approximately 54 dose-escalation patients, hepatocellular carcinoma was present in about 20, melanoma in around 15, renal cell carcinoma in 9 and head and neck cancer in 9. In the dose-escalation cohort, around 80% of patients were male, and the mean age was around 65 years with a range of roughly 20 to 80. Patients were allowed to have had prior anti-PD-1, anti-PD-L1 or anti-CTLA-4 therapy, and 40% of the dose-escalation patients had previously received checkpoint inhibitors. Partial responses occurred in three dose-escalation patients: two with cutaneous melanoma and one with hepatocellular carcinoma. The purpose of peripheral TCRbeta sequencing was to test whether ivuxolimab changed TCR sequence diversity and led to clonal T-cell expansion. The monotherapy dose-escalation portion (N of about 50 patients) of the phase I ivuxolimab trial is reported in the paper. Overall study outcomes, separate from this receptor: The antigen specificity of the clonally expanded peripheral T cells was not determined. Low levels of normalized T-cell clonal expansion were also seen in some nonresponding patients. At doses of 0.1 to 3.0 mg/kg, clonal expansion of both CD4+ and CD8+ blood T cells was observed from baseline to week 6. Partial responders in the 0.1-3.0 mg/kg groups had among the lowest normalized peripheral clonal expansion, especially among CD8+ T cells. After ivuxolimab, expanded clones were on average more numerous among CD8+ T cells than among CD4+ T cells.

The CDR3 runs 15 amino acids, cysteine and phenylalanine included. Here the CDR3 DNA is all that survives: 45 bases in frame from base 1. In the germline V gene (reference sequence), CDR1 corresponds to SGHNT and CDR2 to YYREEE. Trimming at the junction amounts to 1 base on V and 4 bases on J, and the germline ends lie 14 bases apart. Patients with a history of autoimmune disease or receiving systemic immunosuppression were excluded from the trial. Peripheral blood for TCR sequencing was collected from all dose cohorts at baseline, on cycle 4 day 1, and on cycle 7 day 1. The samples were taken from a phase I, first-in-human, multicenter, open-label dose-escalation trial of ivuxolimab. Adults with locally advanced or metastatic melanoma, renal cell, hepatocellular, or head and neck squamous cell carcinoma were enrolled in the trial. Before TCR sequencing, CD4+ and CD8+ T cells were separately sorted from peripheral blood.

The specimen was CD4+ or CD8+ T cells sorted from blood, collected in a trial of the OX40 agonist ivuxolimab. The source of this sequence is an adult with an advanced solid tumor such as melanoma, head and neck, liver or kidney cancer. The rearranged segments are TRBV5-4 and TRBJ1-2; no D gene can be assigned with confidence. The CDR3 region has the sequence CASSLPQASGYGYTF. The sequenced DNA is TGTGCCAGCAGCTTGCCTCAGGCGTCTGGCTATGGCTACACCTTC.